These 4 T cell receptor beta chains were sequenced from one sample in a study of blood T cell repertoires in COVID-19. Produced via immunoSEQ multiplex PCR; TCRdb's table is partial and in-frame only. The sample lists roughly 270,000 clones; 80% to 85% were seen once. Source material: PBMCs or T cells enriched from blood (not recorded which). Source of these receptors: a middle-aged man who had been exposed to COVID-19.

The chain combines TRBV7-9 with TRBJ1-6, with 9 bases aligning to TRBD1. V shed 11 bases and J 9 bases; nucleotides not matched to a gene: 14. Germline CDR1 reads SEHNR; CDR2 reads FQNEAQ (reference sequence). The CDR3 length is 15 residues. The CDR3 nucleotides read TGTGCCGTTATGGGACAGGGAAGTTCCGGTTCACCCCTCCACTTT. This codes for CAVMGQGSSGSPLHF.

J is TRBJ1-2 and V is TRBV10-3; D perhaps matches TRBD1 (5 bases). Germline V gene sequence: CDR1 ENHRY, CDR2 SYGVKD. This CDR3 contains 15 residues. V lost 3 bases, J lost 6 bases, and 17 bases lay in between. In nucleotides, the CDR3 is TGTGCCATCAGTGACATGACAGCCCTCCTAAATGGCTACACCTTC. It translates to CAISDMTALLNGYTF.

This clone was seen once. This rearrangement joins TRBV2 to TRBJ1-5, with D uncertain. V shed 7 bases and J shed 4 bases, with 11 bases lying between them. Germline CDR1 reads SNHLY; CDR2 reads FYNNEI. CDR3 length equals 13 residues. CDR3 protein: CASTVENNQPQHF. The CDR3 coding sequence is TGTGCCAGCACTGTAGAGAATAATCAGCCCCAGCATTTT.

The chain has TRBV11-3 and TRBJ2-2; D is unresolved. The germline CDR1 and CDR2 sequences are SGHNT and YENEEA. This CDR3 contains 17 residues. V was cut by 8 bases and J by 0 bases, with 19 bases left in between. The DNA for the CDR3 is TGTGCCAGCTCGGGTGATGGCAGAATCGCGAACACCGGGGAGCTGTTTTTT. It is translated as CASSGDGRIANTGELFF.